This T cell receptor (beta chain) was obtained from a study of immune evolution from preneoplasia to lung adenocarcinoma. Trimming took 3 bases from V and 6 from J, leaving 18 bases between them. The CDR3 sequence is 15 residues long. Germline values: CDR1 MDHEN, CDR2 SYDVKM. Sequencing was performed with immunoSEQ multiplex PCR; in TCRdb, only in-frame clones are kept and a portion is missing. The sample carries about 27,000 clones, roughly 70% recorded once. The TCR originated in a person between 60 and 70 years old with invasive lung adenocarcinoma. Some clones in this sample may be carry-over from other donors' samples. Sequencing was performed on FFPE invasive lung adenocarcinoma tissue. J is TRBJ2-7 and V is TRBV28; perhaps TRBD2 as D (6 bases). CDR3 in DNA: TGTGCCAGCAGTTTTCAGCCCGGGACTCGACTCGAGCAGTACTTC. Amino acid sequence: CASSFQPGTRLEQYF.